Following are 27 T cell receptor beta chains from one sample sequenced in a study of identical twins (TCRdb year 2016). The method was 5' RACE. Sequenced on an Illumina HiSeq 2000. TCRdb reanalyzed the raw reads on its own, using fastp at Q25 for trimming and MiXCR for clone calling, and kept in-frame beta chains. One record per CDR3 amino acid sequence lists the most common genes and DNA. Here the sample has 450,000 or so distinct CDR3 sequences; 14% occur a single time. The top ten clones comprise 0.5% to 0.65% of the sample. These data were also filed under a second study, of yellow fever vaccine responses in identical twins.

The sample taken for sequencing was CD4+ T cells sorted from blood. These TCRs come from a woman aged 18-30 years in good health.

At least ten counts were recorded for this clonotype. The chain carries TRBV7-8 and TRBJ2-7; TRBD2 might be the D (5 bases). Germline CDR1 SGHVS, CDR2 FQNEAQ. The CDR3 consists of 12 residues. Trimming stripped 4 bases from V and 2 bases from J, with 6 bases between. CDR3 sequence reads: CASSSTTYEQYF. In nucleotides, the CDR3 is TGTGCCAGCAGCTCGACTACCTACGAGCAGTACTTC.

This chain's CDR3 is CASRGDSYNEQFF. The CDR3 nucleotides read TGCGCCAGCAGAGGGGACAGCTACAATGAGCAGTTCTTC. The rearrangement links TRBV10-1 to TRBJ2-1, with 7 bases fitting TRBD1. The germline gives CDR1 WNHNN, CDR2 SYGVQD (reference sequence). The CDR3 consists of 13 residues. V shed 6 bases, J shed 3 bases, and the junction held 2 bases outside the gene matches.

This clonotype came up many times. The CDR3 region is CASSLGGGVGTEAFF. In nucleotides, the CDR3 is TGTGCCAGCAGCTTAGGCGGGGGCGTCGGCACTGAAGCTTTCTTT. J is TRBJ1-1 and V is TRBV7-8, with D maybe TRBD1 (6 bases). The CDR3 spans 15 residues. Germline values: CDR1 SGHVS, CDR2 FQNEAQ. V was cut by 1 base and J by 4 bases, with 13 bases left in between.

This clonotype has just a few counts. In DNA, the CDR3 is TGCGCCACAAGAGGCGGGAGAGGTGAGACCCAGTACTTC. Its protein product is CATRGGRGETQYF. This chain connects TRBV5-1 to TRBJ2-5, with 7 nucleotides matching TRBD2. Germline CDR1 is SGHRS and CDR2 is YFSETQ. The length of the CDR3 is 13 residues. The V and J ends lost 9 bases and 5 bases, in that order; junction bases with no gene match: 10.

J is TRBJ2-5 and V is TRBV19, with D perhaps TRBD1 (6 bases). V gave up 6 bases and J gave up 0 bases, with 8 bases separating them. Germline V lookup: CDR1 LNHDA, CDR2 SQIVND (reference sequence). The CDR3 totals 13 residues. The CDR3 DNA follows: TGTGCCAGTAGGGACAGAGACCAAGAGACCCAGTACTTC. This translates into CASRDRDQETQYF.

This clonotype showed up just a few times. As DNA, the CDR3 is TGTGCCAGCGCTCGTCGGGCCAGCTCCTACAATGAGCAGTTCTTC. As protein: CASARRASSYNEQFF. The chain employs TRBV7-3 and TRBJ2-1, with unresolved D. There are 15 residues in the CDR3. Germline CDR1 and CDR2: SGHTA and FQGTGA. V lost 8 bases and J lost 0, with 14 bases in between.

This rearrangement joins TRBV7-9 to TRBJ2-7, with D uncertain. The V end was cut by 6 bases, the J end by 1 base, with 19 bases between. CDR3 length: 16 residues. Germline V gene data show CDR1 as SEHNR and CDR2 as FQNEAQ (reference sequence). CDR3 in amino acids: CASSLSAWVGSYEQYF. Here the CDR3 DNA reads TGTGCCAGCAGTCTAAGTGCCTGGGTTGGGTCCTACGAGCAGTACTTC.

DNA for the CDR3: TGCGCCAGCAGCTTGGCCGGACTAGCGGGGGGCCGGAACACCGGGGAGCTGTTTTTT. It codes for CASSLAGLAGGRNTGELFF. The V gene is TRBV5-1, the J gene TRBJ2-2, with 14 positions matching TRBD2. Germline V CDR1 and CDR2: SGHRS, YFSETQ. The CDR3 extends over 19 amino acids. Trimming cost V 0 bases and J 1 base; bases outside gene matches: 5.

The chain has TRBV29-1 and TRBJ2-1; 9 bases agree with TRBD1. This CDR3 spans 15 amino acids. CDR1 is SQVTM and CDR2 is ANQGSEA in the germline V gene. J was trimmed by 8 bases and V by 3 bases; bases with no gene match: 11. The CDR3 reads CSVDVGTGIPYEQFF. The DNA of the CDR3 is TGCAGCGTTGATGTCGGGACAGGGATCCCCTATGAGCAGTTCTTC.

The genes are TRBV7-6 and TRBJ2-3; 7 bases line up with TRBD1. The V gene end was trimmed by 7 bases and the J gene end by 8 bases; junction bases not matched to a gene: 12. This CDR3 has 14 amino acids. CDR1 is SGHVS, CDR2 FNYEAQ, per germline. The CDR3 loop reads CASTQSAPGGTQYF. In nucleotides, the CDR3 is TGTGCCAGCACCCAATCGGCACCAGGGGGTACGCAGTATTTT.

V is TRBV7-2 and J is TRBJ2-1, with no clear D. The CDR3 extends over 15 amino acids. Germline V gene sequence: CDR1 SGHTA, CDR2 FQGNSA. The V end lost 1 base, the J end lost 3 bases, and 10 bases lay between the germline ends. The CDR3 nucleotides are TGTGCCAGCAGCTTAGGGGGAAACGGCTACAATGAGCAGTTCTTC. Its protein is CASSLGGNGYNEQFF. Based on the CDR3 plus reference TRBV7-2 and TRBJ2-1, the full variable domain is GAGVSQSPSNKVTEKGKDVELRCDPISGHTALYWYRQSLGQGLEFLIYFQGNSAPDKSGLPSDRFSAERTGGSVSTLTIQRTQQEDSAVYLCASSLGGNGYNEQFFGPGTRLTVL.

This clonotype was seen a few times. This sequence joins TRBV7-2 and TRBJ2-1; 8 positions match TRBD2. The CDR3 totals 14 residues. Looked up from germline, CDR1 is SGHTA and CDR2 is FQGNSA. The junction had 5 bases not matched to a gene; V was cut back by 5 bases and J by 5 bases. In DNA, the CDR3 is TGTGCCAGCAGCCCCGGGGGGGTCCACAATGAGCAGTTCTTC. This gives the protein CASSPGGVHNEQFF. The entire variable domain, with the rest obtained from reference TRBV7-2 and TRBJ2-1, is as follows: GAGVSQSPSNKVTEKGKDVELRCDPISGHTALYWYRQSLGQGLEFLIYFQGNSAPDKSGLPSDRFSAERTGGSVSTLTIQRTQQEDSAVYLCASSPGGVHNEQFFGPGTRLTVL.

Turning to this clonotype: This may be a read error, as it is one base from a much larger clone. V usage is TRBV20-1 and J usage is TRBJ2-1; 14 nucleotides line up with TRBD2. The germline CDR1 and CDR2 sequences are DFQATT and SNEGSKA (reference sequence). This CDR3 is built from 17 residues. The CDR3 nucleotides are TGCTGTGCTAGAATGCGACTAGCGGGAGGGAAATACAATGAGCAGTTCTTC. Its translation: CCARMRLAGGKYNEQFF.

The rearrangement uses TRBV14 and TRBJ2-6; perhaps TRBD1 as D (5 bases). Per germline, CDR1 SGHDN and CDR2 FVKESK. The V end was cut by 1 base, the J end by 3 bases, with 7 bases between. CDR3 length: 15 amino acids. DNA for the CDR3: TGTGCCAGCAGCCAAGCAGGGTTTGGGGCCAACGTCCTGACTTTC. It specifies CASSQAGFGANVLTF.

The chain is built from TRBV7-9 and TRBJ2-5; 14 nucleotides align to TRBD2. Germline lookup yields CDR1 SEHNR and CDR2 FQNEAQ (reference sequence). Unmatched junction bases numbered 4, after V lost 6 bases and J lost 1 base. The CDR3 has 16 residues. CDR3 residues: CASRGTSGGLQETQYF. The CDR3 region has the DNA TGTGCCAGCAGGGGGACTAGCGGGGGACTCCAAGAGACCCAGTACTTC.

V gene TRBV5-1 combines with J gene TRBJ2-7; TRBD1 matches at 8 bases. Germline loops: CDR1 SGHRS, CDR2 YFSETQ. The CDR3 sequence is 15 residues long. V lost 4 bases and J lost 1; bases outside the gene matches: 7. CDR3 amino acids: CASSLRGQQSYEQYF. The DNA for the CDR3 is TGCGCCAGCAGCCTCAGGGGGCAGCAGTCCTACGAGCAGTACTTC.

This clonotype was detected only a few times. This chain uses TRBV30 with TRBJ2-1; no definite D call. Looked up from germline, CDR1 is GTSNPN and CDR2 is SVGIG (reference sequence). The CDR3 is made up of 15 amino acids. The germline V and J ends were trimmed by 7 bases and 7 bases, with 23 bases remaining between them. The CDR3 sequence is CALQKEIAVGNEQFF. For the CDR3, the DNA is TGTGCCTTACAAAAGGAAATAGCAGTGGGGAATGAGCAGTTCTTC. Full variable domain (rest looked up from reference TRBV30 and TRBJ2-1): SQTIHQWPATLVQPVGSPLSLECTVEGTSNPNLYWYRQAAGRGLQLLFYSVGIGQISSEVPQNLSASRPQDRQFILSSKKLLLSDSGFYLCALQKEIAVGNEQFFGPGTRLTVL.

J is TRBJ2-3 and V is TRBV7-6; a weak D match, TRBD1 (6 bases). Trimming removed 5 bases from V and 4 bases from J, with 16 bases in between. Germline V lookup: CDR1 SGHVS, CDR2 FNYEAQ. This CDR3 region has 15 residues. The CDR3 spells CASSAPADRPDTQYF. CDR3 bases: TGTGCCAGCAGCGCACCGGCCGACAGGCCAGATACGCAGTATTTT.

The rearrangement links TRBV20-1 to TRBJ2-1, with 10 bases matching TRBD2. Germline CDR1 DFQATT, CDR2 SNEGSKA (reference sequence). J lost 9 bases, V lost 1 base, and 9 bases had no gene match. This CDR3 has 15 residues. CDR3 loop: CSARVSGRASSEQFF. The CDR3 DNA sequence: TGCAGTGCTAGAGTGAGCGGGAGGGCGAGCAGTGAGCAGTTCTTC.

This clonotype was seen a few times. The J gene is TRBJ2-1, the V gene TRBV7-2, with D perhaps matching TRBD2 (6 bases). Trimming took 6 bases from V and 9 from J, leaving 18 bases between them. The CDR3 runs to 14 residues. In germline, CDR1 is SGHTA, CDR2 FQGNSA. This chain's CDR3 is CASSPTVTSIEQFF. In nucleotides, the CDR3 is TGTGCCAGCAGTCCAACCGTAACTAGCATTGAGCAGTTCTTC. The variable domain in full, completed from reference TRBV7-2 and TRBJ2-1, reads GAGVSQSPSNKVTEKGKDVELRCDPISGHTALYWYRQSLGQGLEFLIYFQGNSAPDKSGLPSDRFSAERTGGSVSTLTIQRTQQEDSAVYLCASSPTVTSIEQFFGPGTRLTVL.

The J gene is TRBJ1-6, the V gene TRBV14; D may be TRBD1 (6 bases). The CDR3 loop spans 15 amino acids. CDR1 SGHDN and CDR2 FVKESK come from the germline V gene. V dropped 0 bases and J dropped 9 bases, with 12 bases sitting between them. DNA for the CDR3: TGTGCCAGCAGCCAAGATTACAGGGATGCTTCACCCCTCCACTTT. Translation gives CASSQDYRDASPLHF.

The chain has TRBV14 and TRBJ2-5; 9 bases agree with TRBD1. Germline lookup yields CDR1 SGHDN and CDR2 FVKESK. The CDR3 extends over 15 amino acids. J lost 3 bases, V lost 3 bases, and 5 bases had no gene match. The CDR3 loop reads CASSHGDRGKETQYF. CDR3 bases: TGTGCCAGCAGCCATGGAGACAGGGGGAAAGAGACCCAGTACTTC.

The rearrangement uses TRBV7-9 and TRBJ2-2; possibly TRBD1 for D (5 bases). Between the trimmed V and J ends, which lost 7 bases and 6 bases, there was a span of 18 bases. This CDR3 is 15 amino acids long. Per the germline V gene, CDR1 is SEHNR and CDR2 is FQNEAQ (reference sequence). CDR3 in DNA: TGTGCCAGCACATCCCTCAGGGCTTTATCCGGGGAGCTGTTTTTT. Its protein is CASTSLRALSGELFF.

This chain joins TRBV28 and TRBJ1-2; D call uncertain. The germline CDR1 and CDR2 sequences are MDHEN and SYDVKM. V lost 6 bases and J 8 bases, leaving 13 bases between the germline ends. CDR3 size: 12 residues. Here the CDR3 reads CASSPAVGGYTF. For the CDR3, the DNA is TGTGCCAGCAGCCCCGCCGTAGGGGGCTACACCTTC.

The chain joins TRBV23-1 to TRBJ2-1; D might be TRBD1 (6 bases). TRBV23-1 falls under the ORF class, with uncertain function. The CDR3 has 14 amino acids. Trimming cost V 0 bases and J 7 bases, with 10 bases left between them. CDR3 DNA sequence: TGCGCCAGCAGTCAATCGACCGGGACAAATGAGCAGTTCTTC. Protein product: CASSQSTGTNEQFF.

This clonotype was counted ten times or more. The gene calls are TRBV3-1 and TRBJ2-7; D remains unclear. V was shortened by 0 bases and J by 6 bases, with 3 bases between the two germline ends. The CDR3 loop spans 11 amino acids. The germline V gene encodes CDR1 LGHDT and CDR2 YNNKEL (reference sequence). The CDR3 here is CASSQESEQYF. The CDR3 DNA reads as TGTGCCAGCAGCCAAGAGAGCGAGCAGTACTTC.

This clonotype was observed once. The rearrangement links TRBV7-2 to TRBJ2-1, with 10 positions matching TRBD1. V lost 2 bases to trimming and J lost 10 bases; unmatched junction nucleotides: 8. Germline-derived CDR1 and CDR2 are SGHTA and FQGNSA. This CDR3 spans 15 amino acids. CDR3 residues: CASSLQGQGPSEQFF. The CDR3 nucleotides read TGTGCCAGCAGCTTACAGGGACAGGGGCCCTCGGAGCAGTTCTTC. Variable domain in full (rest from reference TRBV7-2 and TRBJ2-1): GAGVSQSPSNKVTEKGKDVELRCDPISGHTALYWYRQSLGQGLEFLIYFQGNSAPDKSGLPSDRFSAERTGGSVSTLTIQRTQQEDSAVYLCASSLQGQGPSEQFFGPGTRLTVL.